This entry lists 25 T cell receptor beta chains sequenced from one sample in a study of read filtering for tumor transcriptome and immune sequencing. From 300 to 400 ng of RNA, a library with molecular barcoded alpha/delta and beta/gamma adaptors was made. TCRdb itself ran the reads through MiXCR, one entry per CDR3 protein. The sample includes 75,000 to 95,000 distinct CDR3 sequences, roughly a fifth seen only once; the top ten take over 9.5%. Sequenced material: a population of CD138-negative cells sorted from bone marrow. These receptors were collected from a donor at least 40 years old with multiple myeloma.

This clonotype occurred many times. The CDR3: CASSYQQGYEQYF. For the CDR3, the DNA is TGCGCCAGCAGCTACCAACAGGGCTACGAGCAGTACTTC. The chain combines TRBV5-1 with TRBJ2-7; tentative D call: TRBD1 (6 bases). This CDR3 is built from 13 residues. Trimming took 3 bases from V and 3 from J, leaving 10 bases between them. The germline gives CDR1 SGHRS, CDR2 YFSETQ. The variable domain in full, completed from reference TRBV5-1 and TRBJ2-7, reads KAGVTQTPRYLIKTRGQQVTLSCSPISGHRSVSWYQQTPGQGLQFLFEYFSETQRNKGNFPGRFSGRQFSNSRSEMNVSTLELGDSALYLCASSYQQGYEQYFGPGTRLTVT.

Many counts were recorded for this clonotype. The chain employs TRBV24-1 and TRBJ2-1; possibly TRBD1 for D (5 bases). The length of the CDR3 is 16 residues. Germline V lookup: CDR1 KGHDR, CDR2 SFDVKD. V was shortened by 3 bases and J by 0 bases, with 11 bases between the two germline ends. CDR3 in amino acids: CATSDPLTVSYNEQFF. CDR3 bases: TGTGCCACCAGTGATCCCCTGACAGTCTCCTACAATGAGCAGTTCTTC.

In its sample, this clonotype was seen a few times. CDR3 nucleotides: TGTGCCACCAGCCGCGCGGGGAGGACAGATACGCAGTATTTT. The encoded protein is CATSRAGRTDTQYF. V is TRBV15 and J is TRBJ2-3; D possibly corresponds to TRBD2 (6 bases). CDR1 LNHNV and CDR2 YYDKDF come from the germline V gene (reference sequence). The CDR3 spans 14 residues. V was shortened by 5 bases and J by 3 bases, with 12 bases between the two germline ends. Supplemented by reference TRBV15 and TRBJ2-3, the full variable domain reads DAMVIQNPRYQVTQFGKPVTLSCSQTLNHNVMYWYQQKSSQAPKLLFHYYDKDFNNEADTPDNFQSRRPNTSFCFLDIRSPGLGDTAMYLCATSRAGRTDTQYFGPGTRLTVL.

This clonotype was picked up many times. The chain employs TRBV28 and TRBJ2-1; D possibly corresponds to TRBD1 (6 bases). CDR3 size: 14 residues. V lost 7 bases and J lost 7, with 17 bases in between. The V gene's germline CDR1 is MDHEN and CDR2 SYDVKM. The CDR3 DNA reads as TGTGCCAGCACCTTCGGAGACAGGAGGAATGAGCAGTTCTTC. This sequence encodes CASTFGDRRNEQFF.

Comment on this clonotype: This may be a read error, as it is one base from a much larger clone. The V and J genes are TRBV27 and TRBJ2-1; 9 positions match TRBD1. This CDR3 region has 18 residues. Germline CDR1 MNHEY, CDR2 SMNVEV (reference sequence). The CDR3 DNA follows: TGTGCCAGCAGTTTACACCGGGGACAGGGTTTGACCTACAATGAGCAGCTCTTC. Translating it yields CASSLHRGQGLTYNEQLF.

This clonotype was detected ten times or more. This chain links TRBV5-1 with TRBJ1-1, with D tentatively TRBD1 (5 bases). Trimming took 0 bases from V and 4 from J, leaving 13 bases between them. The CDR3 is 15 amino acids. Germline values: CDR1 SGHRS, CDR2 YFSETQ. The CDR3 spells CASSLVGGAGTEAFF. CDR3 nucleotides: TGCGCCAGCAGCTTGGTCGGGGGTGCGGGCACTGAAGCTTTCTTT.

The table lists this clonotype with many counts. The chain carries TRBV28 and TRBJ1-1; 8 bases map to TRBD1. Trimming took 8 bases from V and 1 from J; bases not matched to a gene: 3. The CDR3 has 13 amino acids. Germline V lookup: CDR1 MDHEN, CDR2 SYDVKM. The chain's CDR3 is CASGDRGNTEAFF. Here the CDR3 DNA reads TGTGCCAGCGGAGACAGGGGGAACACTGAAGCTTTCTTT.

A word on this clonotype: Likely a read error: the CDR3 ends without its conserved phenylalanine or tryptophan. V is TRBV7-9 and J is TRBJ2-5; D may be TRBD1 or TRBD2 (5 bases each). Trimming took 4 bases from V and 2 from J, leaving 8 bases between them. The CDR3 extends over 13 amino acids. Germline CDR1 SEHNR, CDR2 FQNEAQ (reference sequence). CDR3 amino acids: CASSYRTQETQYL. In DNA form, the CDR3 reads TGTGCCAGCAGCTACAGGACTCAAGAGACCCAGTACCTC.

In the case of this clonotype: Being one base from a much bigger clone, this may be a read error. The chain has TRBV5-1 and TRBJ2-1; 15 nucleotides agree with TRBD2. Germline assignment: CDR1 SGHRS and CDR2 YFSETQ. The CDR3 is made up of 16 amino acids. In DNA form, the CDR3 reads TGTGCCAGCAGCCCCTCCAGGACTAGCGGGGGGGATGAGCAGTTCTTC. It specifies CASSPSRTSGGDEQFF. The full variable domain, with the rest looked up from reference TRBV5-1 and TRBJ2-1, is KAGVTQTPRYLIKTRGQQVTLSCSPISGHRSVSWYQQTPGQGLQFLFEYFSETQRNKGNFPGRFSGRQFSNSRSEMNVSTLELGDSALYLCASSPSRTSGGDEQFFGPGTRLTVL.

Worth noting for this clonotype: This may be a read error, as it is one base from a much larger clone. The CDR3 DNA reads TGTGCCAGCAGGACGAGGTTAGGCAATCAGCCCCAGCATTTT. Its translation: CASRTRLGNQPQHF. This rearrangement joins TRBV6-1 to TRBJ1-5; D is ambiguous. This CDR3 region has 14 residues. The V and J ends lost 6 bases and 2 bases respectively, with 11 bases between them. Germline CDR1 is MNHNS and CDR2 is SASEGT.

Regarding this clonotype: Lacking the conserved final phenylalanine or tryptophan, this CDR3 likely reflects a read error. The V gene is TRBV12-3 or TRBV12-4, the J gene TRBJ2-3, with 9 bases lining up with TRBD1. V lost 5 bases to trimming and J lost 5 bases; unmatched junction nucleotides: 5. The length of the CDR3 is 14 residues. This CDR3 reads CASSEQGAGDTQYS. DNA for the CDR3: TGTGCCAGCAGTGAACAGGGGGCGGGAGATACGCAGTATTCT.

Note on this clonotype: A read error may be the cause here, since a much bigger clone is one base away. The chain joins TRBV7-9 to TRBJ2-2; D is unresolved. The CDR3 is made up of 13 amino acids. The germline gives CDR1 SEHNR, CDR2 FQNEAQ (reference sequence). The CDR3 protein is CASSLGGTRELFF. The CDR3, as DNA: TGTGCCAGCAGCTTAGGTGGCACCAGGGAGCTGTTTTTT. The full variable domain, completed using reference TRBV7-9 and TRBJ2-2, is DTGVSQNPRHKITKRGQNVTFRCDPISEHNRLYWYRQTLGQGPEFLTYFQNEAQLEKSRLLSDRFSAERPKGSFSTLEIQRTEQGDSAMYLCASSLGGTRELFFGEGSRLTVL.

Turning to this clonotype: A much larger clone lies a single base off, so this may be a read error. CDR3 loop: CASTGTGMNGQFF. The CDR3 bases are TGCGCCAGTACCGGGACAGGGATGAATGGGCAGTTCTTC. The genes are TRBV5-1 and TRBJ2-1; 9 bases are a match to TRBD1. Germline V CDR1 and CDR2: SGHRS, YFSETQ. The CDR3 length is 13 residues.

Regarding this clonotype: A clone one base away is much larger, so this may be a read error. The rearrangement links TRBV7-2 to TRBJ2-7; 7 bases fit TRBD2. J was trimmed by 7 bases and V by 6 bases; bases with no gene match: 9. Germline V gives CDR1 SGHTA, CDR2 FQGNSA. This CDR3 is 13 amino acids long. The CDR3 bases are TGTGCCAGCAGTCGAGACGGGGGAGGGGAGCAGTACTTC. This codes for CASSRDGGGEQYF.

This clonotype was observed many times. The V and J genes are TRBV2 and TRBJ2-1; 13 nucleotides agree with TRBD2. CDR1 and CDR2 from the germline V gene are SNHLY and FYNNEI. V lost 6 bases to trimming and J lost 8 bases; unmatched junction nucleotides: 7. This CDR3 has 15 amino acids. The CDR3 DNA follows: TGTGCCAGCAGGGTACTAGCGGGGGGGCCATATGAGCAGTTCTTC. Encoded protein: CASRVLAGGPYEQFF.

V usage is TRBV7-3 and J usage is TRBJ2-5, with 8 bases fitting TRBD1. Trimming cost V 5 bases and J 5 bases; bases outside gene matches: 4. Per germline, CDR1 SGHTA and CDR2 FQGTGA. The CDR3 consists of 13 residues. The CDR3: CASSPGQGETQYF. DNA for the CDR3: TGTGCCAGCAGCCCTGGACAGGGTGAGACCCAGTACTTC.

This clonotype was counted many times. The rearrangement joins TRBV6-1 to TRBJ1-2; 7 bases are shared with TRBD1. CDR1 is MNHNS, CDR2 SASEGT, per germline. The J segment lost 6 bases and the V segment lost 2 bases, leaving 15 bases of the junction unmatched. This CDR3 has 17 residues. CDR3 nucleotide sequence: TGTGCCAGCAGTGAATTAGTGCAGGGGGGGATCCTCGATGGCTACACCTTC. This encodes CASSELVQGGILDGYTF.

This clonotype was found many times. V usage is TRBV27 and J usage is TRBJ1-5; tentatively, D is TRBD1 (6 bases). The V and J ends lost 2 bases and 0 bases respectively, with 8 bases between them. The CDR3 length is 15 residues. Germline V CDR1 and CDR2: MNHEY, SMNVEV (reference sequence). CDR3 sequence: CASSLNRASNQPQHF. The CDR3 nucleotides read TGTGCCAGCAGTTTAAACAGGGCTAGCAATCAGCCCCAGCATTTT.

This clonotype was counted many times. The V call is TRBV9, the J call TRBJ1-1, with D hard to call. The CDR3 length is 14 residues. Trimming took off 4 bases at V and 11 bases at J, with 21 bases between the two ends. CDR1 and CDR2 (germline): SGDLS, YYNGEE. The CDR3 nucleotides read TGTGCCAGCAGCCCCCCTGGGCGGGCAGAGGTGGCTTTCTTT. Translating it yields CASSPPGRAEVAFF.

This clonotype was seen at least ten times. The CDR3 nucleotides read TGTGCCAGTACCGACCGAGGGGCCAGGGCTGAAAAACTGTTTTTT. Translation gives CASTDRGARAEKLFF. The rearrangement uses TRBV19 and TRBJ1-4; TRBD1 is a possible D gene (5 bases). V was trimmed by 7 bases and J by 7 bases, leaving 19 bases between them. CDR1 is LNHDA and CDR2 is SQIVND in the germline V gene (reference sequence). CDR3 size: 15 residues.

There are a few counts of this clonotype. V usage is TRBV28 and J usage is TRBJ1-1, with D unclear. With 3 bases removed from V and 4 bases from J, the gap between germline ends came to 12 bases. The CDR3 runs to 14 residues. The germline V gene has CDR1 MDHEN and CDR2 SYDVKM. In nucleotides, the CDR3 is TGTGCCAGCAGTTTCCGCCAGGCGGGCACTGAAGCTTTCTTT. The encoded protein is CASSFRQAGTEAFF.

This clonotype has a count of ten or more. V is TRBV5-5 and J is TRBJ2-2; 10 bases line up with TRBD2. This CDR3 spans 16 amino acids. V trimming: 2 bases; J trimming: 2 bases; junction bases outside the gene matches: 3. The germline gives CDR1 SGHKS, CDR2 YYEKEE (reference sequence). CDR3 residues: CASSFSGGTNTGELFF. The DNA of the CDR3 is TGTGCCAGCAGCTTTAGCGGGGGGACTAACACCGGGGAGCTGTTTTTT.

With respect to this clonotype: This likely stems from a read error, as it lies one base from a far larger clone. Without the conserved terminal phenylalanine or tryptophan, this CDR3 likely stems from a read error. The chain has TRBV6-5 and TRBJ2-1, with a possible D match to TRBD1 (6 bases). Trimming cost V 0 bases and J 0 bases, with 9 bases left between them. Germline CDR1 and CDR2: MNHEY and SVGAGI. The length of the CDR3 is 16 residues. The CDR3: CASSYSRTASYNEQFL. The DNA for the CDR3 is TGTGCCAGCAGTTACTCACGGACAGCCTCCTACAATGAGCAGTTCCTC.

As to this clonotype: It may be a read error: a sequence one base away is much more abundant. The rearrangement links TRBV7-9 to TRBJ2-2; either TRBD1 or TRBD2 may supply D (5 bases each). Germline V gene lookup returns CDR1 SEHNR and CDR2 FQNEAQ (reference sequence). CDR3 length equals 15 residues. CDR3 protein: CASSLLGENTGELLF. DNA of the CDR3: TGTGCCAGCAGCTTACTGGGGGAAAACACCGGGGAGCTGCTTTTT.

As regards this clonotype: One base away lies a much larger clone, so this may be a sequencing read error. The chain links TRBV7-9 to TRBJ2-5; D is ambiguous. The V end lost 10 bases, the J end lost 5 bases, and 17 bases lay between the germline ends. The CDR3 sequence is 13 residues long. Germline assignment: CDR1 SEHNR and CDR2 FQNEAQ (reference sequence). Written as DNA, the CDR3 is TGTGCCACTTCGGCCTCCCCGCACGAGACCCAGTACTTC. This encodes CATSASPHETQYF.